These 5 T cell receptor beta chains originate from one sample sequenced in a study of Graves' ophthalmopathy and Graves' hyperthyroidism. The authors amplified TCR beta CDR3 regions from RNA transcripts. Amplification began with first-round RT-PCR using HTBI primers, then second-round multiplex PCR was performed. TCRdb ran MiXCR on the multiplex PCR reads and lists one entry per CDR3 protein. This sample carries around 590,000 distinct CDR3 sequences, about 35% of them seen once, and the ten largest clones take about 4.1%. The specimen sequenced was peripheral blood or thyroid tissue (not recorded which). These receptors were taken from an adult man with Graves' hyperthyroidism.

The chain employs TRBV29-1 and TRBJ1-5, with 7 positions matching TRBD1. After removal of 3 bases from V and 11 bases from J, the junction contained 10 bases not matched to a gene. The CDR3 is 13 amino acids. Germline loops: CDR1 SQVTM, CDR2 ANQGSEA. The CDR3 sequence is CSVDTLQGETQHF. The CDR3 DNA follows: TGCAGCGTTGACACTCTTCAGGGGGAGACCCAGCATTTT.

About this clonotype itself: A read error may explain this, as a much larger clone is one base away. V usage is TRBV5-4 and J usage is TRBJ1-2; D perhaps matches TRBD1 (5 bases). The CDR3 has 14 amino acids. The germline V gene has CDR1 SGHNT and CDR2 YYREEE (reference sequence). The CDR3, as DNA: TGTGCCAGCAGCTTGGAATGGGGGAACTATGGCCACACCTTC. Residues: CASSLEWGNYGHTF.

V is TRBV7-2 and J is TRBJ2-5; 7 bases agree with TRBD1. The J call may be incorrect, as the DNA end agrees better with TRBJ2-1. The CDR3 is 14 amino acids. Germline-derived CDR1 and CDR2 are SGHTA and FQGNSA. CDR3 coding DNA: TGTGCCAGCAGCCAAGACAGGGTCAGCAATGAGCAGTTCTTC. It yields the protein CASSQDRVSNEQFF.

V usage is TRBV6-1 and J usage is TRBJ1-6; 7 bases align to TRBD1. The CDR3 runs 14 residues. Germline assignment: CDR1 MNHNS and CDR2 SASEGT. V lost 8 bases, J lost 7 bases, and 8 bases stayed unmatched. The chain's CDR3 is CASLRAGGNSPLHF. The CDR3 DNA reads as TGTGCCAGCCTGCGGGCAGGGGGGAATTCACCCCTCCACTTT.

This clonotype occurred many times. At one end, the junction sequence differs from germline, possibly due to a read error. CDR3 residues: CASSMSTSSYEQYF. CDR3 coding DNA: TGTGCTAGCAGCATGAGTACGAGCTCCTACGAGCAGTACTTC. This chain links TRBV7-7 with TRBJ2-7; no reliable D call. The CDR3 is made up of 14 amino acids. Germline assignment: CDR1 SSHAT and CDR2 FNYEAQ (reference sequence).